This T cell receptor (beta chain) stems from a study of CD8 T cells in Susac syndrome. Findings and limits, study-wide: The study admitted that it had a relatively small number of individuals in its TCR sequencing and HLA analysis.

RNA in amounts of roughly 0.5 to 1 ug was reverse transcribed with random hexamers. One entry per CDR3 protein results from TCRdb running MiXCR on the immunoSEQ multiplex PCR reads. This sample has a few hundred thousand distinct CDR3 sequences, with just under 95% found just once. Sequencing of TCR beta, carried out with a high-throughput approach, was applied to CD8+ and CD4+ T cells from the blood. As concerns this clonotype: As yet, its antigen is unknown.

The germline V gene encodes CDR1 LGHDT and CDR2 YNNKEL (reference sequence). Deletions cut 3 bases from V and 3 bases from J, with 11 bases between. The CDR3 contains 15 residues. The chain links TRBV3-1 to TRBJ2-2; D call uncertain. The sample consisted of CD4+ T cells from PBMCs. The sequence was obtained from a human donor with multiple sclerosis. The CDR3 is CASSHLGRYTGELFF. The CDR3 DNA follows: TGTGCCAGCAGCCATCTGGGTCGCTACACCGGGGAGCTGTTTTTT. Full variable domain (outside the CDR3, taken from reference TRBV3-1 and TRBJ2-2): DTAVSQTPKYLVTQMGNDKSIKCEQNLGHDTMYWYKQDSKKFLKIMFSYNNKELIINETVPNRFSPKSPDKAHLNLHINSLELGDSAVYFCASSHLGRYTGELFFGEGSRLTVL.